This T cell receptor beta chain was observed in a study of blood T cell repertoires in COVID-19. Study as a whole: PBMCs, B-cell-depleted T cells, or T cells were the source of the cDNA or gDNA that made up the material.

Original data processing: Amplification from reference gene primers served as the basis for estimated nucleated cell counts. Clones were read by immunoSEQ multiplex PCR, and TCRdb kept only the in-frame ones, dropping some. That table furnishes V, J and clone size, whereas the DNA furnished D and trimming. The repertoire has around 200,000 clones, approximately 80% of them found once; the top ten carry approximately 7.4%. The V segment lost 4 bases and the J segment 3 bases; nucleotides outside the gene matches: 6. The CDR3 is 15 amino acids. Germline V gene sequence: CDR1 LGHDT, CDR2 YNNKEL (reference sequence). Across 24 US areas, participants ranged in age from roughly 18 to 95 years. In assigning cohorts, the study relied on participant-reported clinical history.

The sequenced material came from PBMCs or T cells enriched from blood (not recorded which). The gene calls are TRBV3-1 (or the pseudogene TRBV3-2) and TRBJ2-7, with 10 bases fitting TRBD1. This TCR was recovered from a woman in her 40s with acute COVID-19. Here the CDR3 DNA reads TGTGCCAGCAGCCGTACTTGGACAGGGGGCTACGAGCAGTACTTC. This encodes CASSRTWTGGYEQYF.